A single sample gave rise to the 8 T cell receptor beta chains below, sequenced in a study of CD8 T cells in Susac syndrome. Reverse transcription of roughly 0.45 to 1 ug RNA was performed with random hexamers. TCRdb reanalysed the immunoSEQ multiplex PCR reads using MiXCR and keeps one entry per CDR3 protein. The data hold some 190,000 distinct CDR3 sequences, with approximately 93% observed a single time. Sequenced material: CD4+ T cells from PBMCs. All receptors derive from a human donor in good health.

This rearrangement joins TRBV6-2 or TRBV6-3 to TRBJ1-4; D not certain. The CDR3 loop spans 9 amino acids. Germline V gives CDR1 MNHEY, CDR2 SVGEGT. The CDR3 sequence: CAPNEKLFF. CDR3 in DNA: TGTGCTCCTAATGAAAAACTGTTTTTT.

The gene calls are TRBV3-1 and TRBJ2-4; the D is unclear. CDR3 length: 13 amino acids. Per the germline V gene, CDR1 is LGHDT and CDR2 is YNNKEL (reference sequence). Between the trimmed V and J ends, which lost 4 bases and 6 bases, there was a span of 10 bases. CDR3 in amino acids: CASSPSSGNIQYF. The DNA of the CDR3 is TGTGCCAGCAGCCCCAGTTCCGGAAACATTCAGTACTTC.

The chain couples TRBV27 to TRBJ1-6; 8 positions agree with TRBD1. V shed 0 bases and J 6 bases; nucleotides not matched to a gene: 7. CDR1 MNHEY and CDR2 SMNVEV come from the germline V gene (reference sequence). CDR3 size: 17 residues. CDR3 DNA: TGTGCCAGCAGTTTATCTTCTGGGACAGGCGCTAATTCACCCCTCCACTTT. It specifies CASSLSSGTGANSPLHF.

V is TRBV6-5 and J is TRBJ1-5; 7 bases map to TRBD1. This CDR3 is 14 amino acids long. Germline V CDR1 and CDR2: MNHEY, SVGAGI. J lost 7 bases, V lost 0 bases, and 3 bases had no gene match. CDR3 sequence reads: CASSYSAQGQPQHF. For the CDR3, the DNA is TGTGCCAGCAGTTACTCCGCACAGGGGCAGCCCCAGCATTTT.

V gene TRBV2 combines with J gene TRBJ2-2; TRBD1 might be the D (6 bases). The CDR3 is 13 residues long. Per germline, CDR1 SNHLY and CDR2 FYNNEI. V was pared by 5 bases and J by 6 bases, with 10 bases between. CDR3 nucleotides: TGTGCCAGCAGTACAGGGCCAGCCGGGGAGCTGTTTTTT. It encodes CASSTGPAGELFF.

The chain is built from TRBV7-2 and TRBJ1-2; D remains ambiguous. Germline lookup yields CDR1 SGHTA and CDR2 FQGNSA. The CDR3 spans 17 residues. Trimming cost V 1 base and J 4 bases, with 19 bases left between them. This chain's CDR3 is CASSLDLGRTAGYGYTF. As DNA, the CDR3 is TGTGCCAGCAGCTTAGATCTCGGACGGACGGCAGGCTATGGCTACACCTTC.

The chain uses TRBV20-1 and TRBJ2-2; D is unresolved. The CDR3 is made up of 15 amino acids. V was shortened by 0 bases and J by 2 bases, with 10 bases between the two germline ends. The V gene's germline CDR1 is DFQATT and CDR2 SNEGSKA (reference sequence). CDR3 sequence reads: CSARDLQANTGELFF. Written as DNA, the CDR3 is TGCAGTGCTAGAGATCTGCAGGCCAACACCGGGGAGCTGTTTTTT.

The rearrangement links TRBV3-1 to TRBJ1-1, with 8 bases fitting TRBD1. This CDR3 has 14 residues. Looked up from germline, CDR1 is LGHDT and CDR2 is YNNKEL (reference sequence). V was clipped by 5 bases and J by 3 bases; unmatched bases: 5. CDR3 amino acids: CASSTTGAHTEAFF. The CDR3 nucleotides are TGTGCCAGCAGCACGACAGGGGCACACACTGAAGCTTTCTTT.